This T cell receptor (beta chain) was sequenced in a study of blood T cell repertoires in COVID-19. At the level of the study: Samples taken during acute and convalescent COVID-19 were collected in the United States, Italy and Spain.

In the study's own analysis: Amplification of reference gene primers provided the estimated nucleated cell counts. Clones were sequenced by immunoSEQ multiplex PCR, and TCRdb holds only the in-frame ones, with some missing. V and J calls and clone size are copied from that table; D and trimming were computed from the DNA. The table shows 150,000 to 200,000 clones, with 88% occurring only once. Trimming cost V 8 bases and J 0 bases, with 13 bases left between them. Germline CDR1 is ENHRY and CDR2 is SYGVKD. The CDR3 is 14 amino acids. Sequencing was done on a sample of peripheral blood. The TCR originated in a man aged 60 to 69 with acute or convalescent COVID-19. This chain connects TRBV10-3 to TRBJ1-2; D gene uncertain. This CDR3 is CAIRLGLANYGYTF. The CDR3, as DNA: TGTGCCATCCGACTAGGGCTAGCTAACTATGGCTACACCTTC.